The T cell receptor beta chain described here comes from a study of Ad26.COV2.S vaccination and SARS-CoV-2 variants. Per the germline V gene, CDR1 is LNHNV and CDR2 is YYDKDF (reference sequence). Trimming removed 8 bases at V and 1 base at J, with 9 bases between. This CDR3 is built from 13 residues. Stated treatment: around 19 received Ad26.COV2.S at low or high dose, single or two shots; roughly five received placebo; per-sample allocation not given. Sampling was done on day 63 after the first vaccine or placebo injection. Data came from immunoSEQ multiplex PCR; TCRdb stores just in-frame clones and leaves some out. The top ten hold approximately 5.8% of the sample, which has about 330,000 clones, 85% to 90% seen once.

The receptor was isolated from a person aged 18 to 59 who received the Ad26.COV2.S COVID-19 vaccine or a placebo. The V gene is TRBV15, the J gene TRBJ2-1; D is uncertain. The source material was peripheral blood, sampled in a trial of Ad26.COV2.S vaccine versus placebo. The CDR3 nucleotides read TGTGCCACCGCCGGCCTTTCCTACAATGAGCAGTTCTTC. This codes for CATAGLSYNEQFF.